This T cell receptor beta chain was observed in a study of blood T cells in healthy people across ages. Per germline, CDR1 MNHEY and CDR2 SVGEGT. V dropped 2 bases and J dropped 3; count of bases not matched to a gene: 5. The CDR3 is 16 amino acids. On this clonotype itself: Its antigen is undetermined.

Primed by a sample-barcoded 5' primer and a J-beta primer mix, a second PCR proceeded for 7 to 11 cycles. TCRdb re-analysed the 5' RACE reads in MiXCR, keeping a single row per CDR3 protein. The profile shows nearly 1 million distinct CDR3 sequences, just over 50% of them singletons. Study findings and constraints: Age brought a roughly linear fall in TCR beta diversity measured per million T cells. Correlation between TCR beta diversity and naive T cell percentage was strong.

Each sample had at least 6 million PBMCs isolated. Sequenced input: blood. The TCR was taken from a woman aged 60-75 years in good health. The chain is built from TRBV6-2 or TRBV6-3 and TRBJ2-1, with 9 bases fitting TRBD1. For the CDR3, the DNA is TGTGCCAGCAGTTACAGGACAGGGGCAGGCTACAATGAGCAGTTCTTC. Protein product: CASSYRTGAGYNEQFF.